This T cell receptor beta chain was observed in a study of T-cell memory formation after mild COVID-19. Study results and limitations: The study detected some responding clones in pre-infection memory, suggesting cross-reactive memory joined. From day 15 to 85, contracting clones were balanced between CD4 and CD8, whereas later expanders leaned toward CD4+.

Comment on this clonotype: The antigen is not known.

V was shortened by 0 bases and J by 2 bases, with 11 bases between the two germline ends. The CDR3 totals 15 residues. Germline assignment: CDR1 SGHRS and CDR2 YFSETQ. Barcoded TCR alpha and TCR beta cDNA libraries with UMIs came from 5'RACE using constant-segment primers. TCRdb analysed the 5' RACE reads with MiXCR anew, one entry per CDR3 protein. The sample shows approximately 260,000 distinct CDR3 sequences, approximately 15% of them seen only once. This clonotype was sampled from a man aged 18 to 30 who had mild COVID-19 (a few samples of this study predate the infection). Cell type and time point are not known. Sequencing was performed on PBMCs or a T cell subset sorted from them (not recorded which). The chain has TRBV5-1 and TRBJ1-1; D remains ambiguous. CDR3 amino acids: CASSLAASVNTEAFF. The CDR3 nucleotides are TGCGCCAGCAGCTTGGCCGCTAGCGTTAACACTGAAGCTTTCTTT.